One sample yielded the 14 T cell receptor beta chains listed below, sequenced in a study of T-cell reconstitution after alpha-beta-depleted transplantation in children. Unique molecular identifiers were incorporated during preparation of the TCRbeta library. TCRdb re-analysed the PCR reads in MiXCR, keeping a single row per CDR3 protein. The sample carries about 310,000 distinct CDR3 sequences, 20% to 30% recorded once. The sample was PBMCs, mostly from graft donor cells, taken 180 days after TCRalphabeta/CD19-depleted stem cell transplant. Every receptor here comes from a male patient under 18 who had a stem cell transplant for acute lymphoblastic leukemia, so the T cells may come from the graft donor.

This clonotype turned up a few times. The gene calls are TRBV7-8 and TRBJ2-7; D is possibly TRBD1 (6 bases). Trimming shortened V by 0 bases and J by 0 bases, and 12 bases separated the two germline ends. Germline CDR1 and CDR2: SGHVS and FQNEAQ. This CDR3 has 16 residues. The CDR3 reads CASSLATGGSSYEQYF. The DNA for the CDR3 is TGTGCCAGCAGCTTAGCGACAGGTGGGAGCTCCTACGAGCAGTACTTC.

The chain joins TRBV9 to TRBJ2-3; 9 bases map to TRBD1. This CDR3 is 16 amino acids long. The germline V gene encodes CDR1 SGDLS and CDR2 YYNGEE. The trim removed 3 bases at V and 3 bases at J, leaving 8 bases unmatched. The CDR3 DNA reads as TGTGCCAGCAGCGCGCCGGGACAGGGCTTGACAGATACGCAGTATTTT. It translates to CASSAPGQGLTDTQYF.

The chain recombines TRBV7-3 with TRBJ2-7; 7 positions match TRBD2. CDR3 length: 14 amino acids. The germline CDR1 and CDR2 sequences are SGHTA and FQGTGA. The ends lost 2 bases at V and 7 bases at J; junction bases unmatched: 8. The CDR3 nucleotides are TGTGCCAGCAGCTTATGGGCGGGAGCGGGGGAGCAGTACTTC. It translates to CASSLWAGAGEQYF. Complete variable domain (other parts from reference TRBV7-3 and TRBJ2-7): GAGVSQTPSNKVTEKGKYVELRCDPISGHTALYWYRQSLGQGPEFLIYFQGTGAADDSGLPNDRFFAVRPEGSVSTLKIQRTERGDSAVYLCASSLWAGAGEQYFGPGTRLTVT.

This clonotype has a handful of counts. The chain is built from TRBV6-1 and TRBJ1-2; no clear D. Germline CDR1 is MNHNS and CDR2 is SASEGT. The CDR3 sequence is 16 residues long. V gave up 10 bases and J gave up 0 bases, with 21 bases separating them. CDR3 protein: CANFHTLGLTNYGYTF. CDR3 bases: TGTGCCAATTTTCACACCCTAGGGCTAACTAACTATGGCTACACCTTC.

V and J are TRBV5-1 and TRBJ2-7; TRBD1 matches 9 bases. The CDR3 runs 15 residues. With V trimmed by 4 bases and J by 6 bases, 11 bases remained unmatched. CDR1 and CDR2 from the germline V gene are SGHRS and YFSETQ. The CDR3 spells CASSISGTGFGEQYF. Here the CDR3 DNA reads TGCGCCAGCAGCATATCCGGGACAGGGTTCGGCGAGCAGTACTTC. Filled out from reference TRBV5-1 and TRBJ2-7, the complete variable domain reads KAGVTQTPRYLIKTRGQQVTLSCSPISGHRSVSWYQQTPGQGLQFLFEYFSETQRNKGNFPGRFSGRQFSNSRSEMNVSTLELGDSALYLCASSISGTGFGEQYFGPGTRLTVT.

This clonotype was observed a handful of times. The J gene is TRBJ2-7, the V gene TRBV3-1; 11 positions agree with TRBD2. This CDR3 is 15 amino acids long. Germline CDR1 and CDR2: LGHDT and YNNKEL (reference sequence). After removal of 1 base from V and 1 base from J, the junction contained 0 bases not matched to a gene. CDR3 coding DNA: TGTGCCAGCAGCCAAGGACTAGCGGGATCCTACGAGCAGTACTTC. Translated: CASSQGLAGSYEQYF.

This clonotype was counted only a few times. This sequence joins TRBV20-1 and TRBJ2-7; maybe TRBD1 (5 bases). The CDR3 is made up of 15 amino acids. V lost 2 bases and J lost 4, with 18 bases in between. Germline V CDR1 and CDR2: DFQATT, SNEGSKA (reference sequence). The CDR3 DNA is TGCAGTGCTAGACAGGGCTCATCGACGTCTTACGAGCAGTACTTC. This codes for CSARQGSSTSYEQYF.

The chain carries TRBV7-9 and TRBJ2-1; 9 positions match TRBD1. The CDR3 sequence is 16 residues long. Germline loops: CDR1 SEHNR, CDR2 FQNEAQ (reference sequence). The V and J ends lost 5 bases and 6 bases, in that order; junction bases with no gene match: 11. CDR3 nucleotide sequence: TGTGCCAGCAGCCCAAATACCGGGACAGGGAGCAATGAGCAGTTCTTC. Translating it yields CASSPNTGTGSNEQFF.

This clonotype was recorded a few times. The V call is TRBV20-1, the J call TRBJ1-5; 11 bases match TRBD1. V was clipped by 1 base and J by 5 bases; unmatched bases: 1. In germline, CDR1 is DFQATT, CDR2 SNEGSKA (reference sequence). The CDR3 totals 14 residues. The CDR3 spells CSARGDRGDQPQHF. The CDR3 nucleotides read TGCAGTGCTAGAGGGGACAGGGGGGATCAGCCCCAGCATTTT.

This clonotype was detected only a few times. The rearrangement links TRBV28 to TRBJ2-7; 9 nucleotides match TRBD1. CDR3 length: 16 amino acids. Trimming took 6 bases from V and 4 from J; bases not matched to a gene: 13. The germline V gene has CDR1 MDHEN and CDR2 SYDVKM. The CDR3 region has the DNA TGTGCCAGCAGCTCTCCGGGGACAGGGTCCCGGTACGAGCAGTACTTC. The encoded protein is CASSSPGTGSRYEQYF.

This chain connects TRBV29-1 to TRBJ1-5; no reliable D call. Germline values: CDR1 SQVTM, CDR2 ANQGSEA. The germline V and J ends were trimmed by 4 bases and 4 bases, with 8 bases remaining between them. The CDR3 has 12 residues. CDR3 in DNA: TGCAGCGTTGGGGGTCATAATCAGCCCCAGCATTTT. This sequence encodes CSVGGHNQPQHF.

The V and J genes are TRBV5-1 and TRBJ1-1; D unclear. The germline V gene has CDR1 SGHRS and CDR2 YFSETQ. The ends were cut back, 3 bases at V and 3 bases at J, with 12 bases in the middle. The CDR3 runs 14 residues. The CDR3: CASSYGTGDTEAFF. In DNA form, the CDR3 reads TGCGCCAGCAGCTACGGAACCGGGGACACTGAAGCTTTCTTT.

V gene TRBV12-3 or TRBV12-4 combines with J gene TRBJ2-1; 9 nucleotides align to TRBD1. This CDR3 is 16 amino acids long. The V gene end was trimmed by 6 bases and the J gene end by 6 bases; junction bases not matched to a gene: 12. The CDR3 sequence is CASSPTGQGSSNEQFF. CDR3 nucleotide sequence: TGTGCCAGCAGCCCGACGGGACAGGGTTCGAGCAATGAGCAGTTCTTC.

This rearrangement joins TRBV7-3 to TRBJ2-5, with 14 bases matching TRBD2. Germline loops: CDR1 SGHTA, CDR2 FQGTGA. The CDR3 has 18 residues. The junction had 7 bases not matched to a gene; V was cut back by 1 base and J by 3 bases. The CDR3 nucleotides read TGTGCCAGCAGCTTAAGGGCGTCGACTAGCGGGAGGGAAGAGACCCAGTACTTC. Translating gives CASSLRASTSGREETQYF.